This T cell receptor beta chain was observed in a study of technical replicates of blood from a few donors. Using immunoSEQ multiplex PCR, the repertoire was profiled, and TCRdb retains in-frame clones only, with some absent. This sample has around 100,000 clones; roughly 94% occur once, and the top ten carry more than 0.3%. The trim removed 3 bases at V and 1 base at J, leaving 4 bases unmatched. The CDR3 totals 15 residues. Germline CDR1 SGHDT, CDR2 YYEEEE. The TCR was taken from a human donor in good health. The chain employs TRBV5-6 and TRBJ2-1, with 7 bases aligning to TRBD1. The sequenced sample was T cells isolated from PBMCs. CDR3 nucleotides: TGTGCCAGCAGCTGGACAGGCGCTTCCTACAATGAGCAGTTCTTC. Translated: CASSWTGASYNEQFF. Full variable domain (missing parts from reference TRBV5-6 and TRBJ2-1): DAGVTQSPTHLIKTRGQQVTLRCSPKSGHDTVSWYQQALGQGPQFIFQYYEEEERQRGNFPDRFSGHQFPNYSSELNVNALLLGDSALYLCASSWTGASYNEQFFGPGTRLTVL.